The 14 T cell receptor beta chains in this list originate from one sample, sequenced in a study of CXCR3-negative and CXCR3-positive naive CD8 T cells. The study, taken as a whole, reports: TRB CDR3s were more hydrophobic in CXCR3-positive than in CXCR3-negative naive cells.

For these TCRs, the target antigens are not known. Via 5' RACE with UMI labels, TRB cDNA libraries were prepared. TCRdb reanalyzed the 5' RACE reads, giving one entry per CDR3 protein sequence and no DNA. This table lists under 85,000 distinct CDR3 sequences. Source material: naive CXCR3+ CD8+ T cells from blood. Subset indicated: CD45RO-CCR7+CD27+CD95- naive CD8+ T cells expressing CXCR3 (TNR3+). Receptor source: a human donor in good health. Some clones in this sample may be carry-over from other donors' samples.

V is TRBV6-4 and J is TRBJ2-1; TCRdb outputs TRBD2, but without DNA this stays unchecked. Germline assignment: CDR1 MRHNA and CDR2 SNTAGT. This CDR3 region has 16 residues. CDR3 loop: CASSPTSGGAYNEQFF.

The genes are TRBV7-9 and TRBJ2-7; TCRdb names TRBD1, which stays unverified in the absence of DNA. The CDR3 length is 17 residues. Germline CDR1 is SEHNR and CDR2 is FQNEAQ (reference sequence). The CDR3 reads CASSLPLGTGTTYEQYF. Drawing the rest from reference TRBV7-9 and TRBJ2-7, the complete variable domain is DTGVSQNPRHKITKRGQNVTFRCDPISEHNRLYWYRQTLGQGPEFLTYFQNEAQLEKSRLLSDRFSAERPKGSFSTLEIQRTEQGDSAMYLCASSLPLGTGTTYEQYFGPGTRLTVT.

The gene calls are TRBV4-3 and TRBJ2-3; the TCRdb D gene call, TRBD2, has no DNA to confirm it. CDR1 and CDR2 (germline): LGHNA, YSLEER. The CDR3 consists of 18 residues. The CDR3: CASSRRVAGGRQADTQYF.

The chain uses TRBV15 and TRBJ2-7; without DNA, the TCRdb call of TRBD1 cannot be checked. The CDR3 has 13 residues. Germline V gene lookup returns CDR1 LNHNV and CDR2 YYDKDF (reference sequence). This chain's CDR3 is CATSAALDRGQYF.

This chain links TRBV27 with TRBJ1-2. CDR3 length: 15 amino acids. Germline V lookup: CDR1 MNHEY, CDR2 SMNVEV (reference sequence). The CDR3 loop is CASSLSNRDSVGYTF.

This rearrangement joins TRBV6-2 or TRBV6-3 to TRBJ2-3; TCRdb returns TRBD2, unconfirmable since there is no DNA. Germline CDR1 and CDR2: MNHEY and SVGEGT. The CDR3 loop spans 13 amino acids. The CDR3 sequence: CASFSSFSDTQYF.

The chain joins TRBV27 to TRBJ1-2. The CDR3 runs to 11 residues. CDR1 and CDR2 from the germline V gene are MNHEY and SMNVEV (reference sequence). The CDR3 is CASRDGYGYTF.

This CDR3 reads CASSLFGTDNYEQYF. The chain joins TRBV18 to TRBJ2-7; the TCRdb D gene call, TRBD1, has no DNA to confirm it. Per the germline V gene, CDR1 is KGHSH and CDR2 is LQKENI. The CDR3 length is 15 residues.

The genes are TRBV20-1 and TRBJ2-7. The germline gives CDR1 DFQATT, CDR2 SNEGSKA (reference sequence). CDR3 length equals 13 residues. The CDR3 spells CSATDRGSYEQYF.

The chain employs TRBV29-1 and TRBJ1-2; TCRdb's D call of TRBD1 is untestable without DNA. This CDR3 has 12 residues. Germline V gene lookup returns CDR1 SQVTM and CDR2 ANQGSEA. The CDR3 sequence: CSVPTGSYGYTF. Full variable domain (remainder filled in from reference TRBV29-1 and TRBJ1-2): SAVISQKPSRDICQRGTSLTIQCQVDSQVTMMFWYRQQPGQSLTLIATANQGSEATYESGFVIDKFPISRPNLTFSTLTVSNMSPEDSSIYLCSVPTGSYGYTFGSGTRLTVV.

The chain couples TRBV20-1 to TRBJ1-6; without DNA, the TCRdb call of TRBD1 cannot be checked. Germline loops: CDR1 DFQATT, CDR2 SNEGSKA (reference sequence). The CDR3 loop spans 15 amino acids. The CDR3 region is CSAITPGQDLGALHF.

This chain's CDR3 is CASSPGSQGAPTGELFF. The rearrangement uses TRBV21-1 and TRBJ2-2; TCRdb names TRBD1, which stays unverified in the absence of DNA. TRBV21-1 is termed a pseudogene. The length of the CDR3 is 17 residues.

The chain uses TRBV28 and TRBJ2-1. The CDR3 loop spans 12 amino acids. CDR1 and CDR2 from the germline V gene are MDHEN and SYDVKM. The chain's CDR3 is CASSISYNEQFF.

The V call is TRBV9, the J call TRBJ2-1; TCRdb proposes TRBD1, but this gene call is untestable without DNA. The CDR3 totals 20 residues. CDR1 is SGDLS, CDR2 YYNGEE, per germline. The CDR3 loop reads CASSAATGTEFFSSYNEQFF.